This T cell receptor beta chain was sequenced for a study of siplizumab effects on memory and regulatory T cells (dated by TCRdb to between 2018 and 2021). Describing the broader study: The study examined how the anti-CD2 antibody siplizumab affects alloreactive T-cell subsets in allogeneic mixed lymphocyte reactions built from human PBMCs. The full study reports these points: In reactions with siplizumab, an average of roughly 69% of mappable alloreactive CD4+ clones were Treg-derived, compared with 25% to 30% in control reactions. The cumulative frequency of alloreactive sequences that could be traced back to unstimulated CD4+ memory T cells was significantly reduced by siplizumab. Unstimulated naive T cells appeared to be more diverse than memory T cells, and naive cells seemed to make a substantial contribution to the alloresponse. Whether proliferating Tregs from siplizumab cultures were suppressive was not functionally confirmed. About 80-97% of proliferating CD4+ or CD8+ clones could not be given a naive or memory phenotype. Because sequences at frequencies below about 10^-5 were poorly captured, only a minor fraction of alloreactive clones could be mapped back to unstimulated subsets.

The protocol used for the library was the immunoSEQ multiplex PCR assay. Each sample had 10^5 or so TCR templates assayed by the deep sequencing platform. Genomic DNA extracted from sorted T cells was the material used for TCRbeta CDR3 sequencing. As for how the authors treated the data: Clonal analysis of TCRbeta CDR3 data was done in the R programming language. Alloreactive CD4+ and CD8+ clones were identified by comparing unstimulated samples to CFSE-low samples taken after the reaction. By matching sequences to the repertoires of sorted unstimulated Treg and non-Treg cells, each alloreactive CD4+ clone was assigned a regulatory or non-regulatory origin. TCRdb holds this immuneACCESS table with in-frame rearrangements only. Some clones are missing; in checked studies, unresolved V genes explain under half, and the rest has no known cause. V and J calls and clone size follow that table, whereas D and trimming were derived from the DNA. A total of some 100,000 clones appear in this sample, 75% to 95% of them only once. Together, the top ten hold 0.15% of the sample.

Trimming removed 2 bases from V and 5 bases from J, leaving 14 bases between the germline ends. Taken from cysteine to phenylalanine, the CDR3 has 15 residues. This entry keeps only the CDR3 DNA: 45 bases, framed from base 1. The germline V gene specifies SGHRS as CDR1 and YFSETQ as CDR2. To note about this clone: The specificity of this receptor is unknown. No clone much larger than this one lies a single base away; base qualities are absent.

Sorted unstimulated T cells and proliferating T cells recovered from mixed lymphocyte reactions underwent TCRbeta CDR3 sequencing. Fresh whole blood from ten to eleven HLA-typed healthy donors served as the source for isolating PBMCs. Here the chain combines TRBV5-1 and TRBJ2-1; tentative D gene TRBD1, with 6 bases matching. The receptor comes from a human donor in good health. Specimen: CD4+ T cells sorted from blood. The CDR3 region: CASSFTPGTHNEQFF. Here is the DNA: TGCGCCAGCAGCTTCACCCCCGGGACACACAATGAGCAGTTCTTC. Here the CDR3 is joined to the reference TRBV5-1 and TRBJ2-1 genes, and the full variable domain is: KAGVTQTPRYLIKTRGQQVTLSCSPISGHRSVSWYQQTPGQGLQFLFEYFSETQRNKGNFPGRFSGRQFSNSRSEMNVSTLELGDSALYLCASSFTPGTHNEQFFGPGTRLTVL.